These 17 T cell receptor beta chains were sequenced from one sample in a study of Graves' ophthalmopathy and Graves' hyperthyroidism. RNA served as the template for amplifying TCR beta CDR3 regions. An opening RT-PCR round employed HTBI primers and preceded a second-round multiplex PCR. TCRdb reanalysed the multiplex PCR reads using MiXCR and keeps one entry per CDR3 protein. The sample contains a few hundred thousand distinct CDR3 sequences, about 17% of which appear only once. The source material was peripheral blood. These receptors all come from an adult woman with stable Graves' hyperthyroidism.

This clonotype occurred many times. The rearrangement joins TRBV27 to TRBJ2-7, with 13 positions matching TRBD2. CDR3 length: 16 amino acids. Trimming at V came to 2 bases and at J to 5 bases, leaving 6 bases not matched to a gene. Germline loops: CDR1 MNHEY, CDR2 SMNVEV (reference sequence). CDR3 nucleotide sequence: TGTGCCAGCAGTTTAAGGACTAGCGGGAGTTTCCACGAGCAGTACTTC. This codes for CASSLRTSGSFHEQYF.

This clonotype was seen repeatedly, ten times or more. The chain recombines TRBV19 with TRBJ1-1; unclear D gene. CDR3 length equals 12 residues. Trimming shortened V by 3 bases and J by 5 bases, and 7 bases separated the two germline ends. The germline gives CDR1 LNHDA, CDR2 SQIVND (reference sequence). The CDR3 protein is CASSIGRTEAFF. CDR3 nucleotide sequence: TGTGCCAGTAGTATTGGAAGAACTGAAGCTTTCTTT.

This clonotype was observed many times. The genes are TRBV28 and TRBJ1-2, with TRBD1 matching over 8 bases. The CDR3 runs to 13 residues. V was pared by 3 bases and J by 6 bases, with 3 bases of the junction left unmatched. In germline, CDR1 is MDHEN, CDR2 SYDVKM. In DNA form, the CDR3 reads TGTGCCAGCAGTTTCAGGGGGCGGGATGGCTACACCTTC. Translation gives CASSFRGRDGYTF.

This clonotype was picked up many times. The rearrangement uses TRBV28 and TRBJ2-7, with TRBD1 matching 10 bases. Per germline, CDR1 MDHEN and CDR2 SYDVKM. J gave up 10 bases and V 3 bases, and 9 bases lay outside the gene matches. The CDR3 extends over 14 amino acids. CDR3 DNA sequence: TGTGCCAGCAGTTTTACTGCGGGACAGGGGTTACAGTACTTC. Protein product: CASSFTAGQGLQYF. Using reference TRBV28 and TRBJ2-7 for the parts outside the CDR3, the full variable domain is DVKVTQSSRYLVKRTGEKVFLECVQDMDHENMFWYRQDPGLGLRLIYFSYDVKMKEKGDIPEGYSVSREKKERFSLILESASTNQTSMYLCASSFTAGQGLQYFGPGTRLTVT.

J is TRBJ2-7 and V is TRBV18; D is tentatively TRBD1 or TRBD2 (5 bases each). Trimming took off 2 bases at V and 0 bases at J, with 11 bases between the two ends. There are 15 residues in the CDR3. The germline V gene has CDR1 KGHSH and CDR2 LQKENI. CDR3 nucleotide sequence: TGTGCCAGCTCACCAAGTAAGGGGAGCTCCTACGAGCAGTACTTC. Translated, it gives CASSPSKGSSYEQYF.

This clonotype was seen ten or more times. V usage is TRBV12-3 or TRBV12-4 and J usage is TRBJ2-6; TRBD1 might be the D (5 bases). The CDR3 runs to 16 residues. V lost 2 bases and J 3 bases, leaving 11 bases between the germline ends. CDR3: CASSLWQGSGANVLTF. The CDR3 DNA reads TGTGCCAGCAGTTTATGGCAGGGAAGTGGGGCCAACGTCCTGACTTTC.

This clonotype was observed many times. This rearrangement joins TRBV15 to TRBJ2-7, with D unclear. CDR3 length: 14 amino acids. The V and J ends lost 3 bases and 5 bases respectively, with 14 bases between them. From germline, CDR1 is LNHNV and CDR2 YYDKDF (reference sequence). The chain's CDR3 is CATSSGFSTDEQYF. DNA of the CDR3: TGTGCCACCAGCAGTGGCTTTTCCACGGACGAGCAGTACTTC.

This clonotype was detected many times. The rearrangement joins TRBV7-2 to TRBJ2-4, with TRBD2 matching 9 bases. Germline-derived CDR1 and CDR2 are SGHTA and FQGNSA. The CDR3 is 18 residues long. The junction had 7 bases not matched to a gene; V was cut back by 1 base and J by 0 bases. CDR3: CASSLGLAGVLAKNIQYF. The CDR3 nucleotides are TGTGCCAGCAGCTTAGGTTTAGCGGGAGTTTTAGCCAAAAACATTCAGTACTTC.

This clonotype was found many times. This rearrangement joins TRBV27 to TRBJ2-2; possibly TRBD1 for D (5 bases). The CDR3 loop spans 15 amino acids. V dropped 2 bases and J dropped 1 base, with 8 bases sitting between them. The germline V gene encodes CDR1 MNHEY and CDR2 SMNVEV (reference sequence). CDR3 sequence: CASSLDRKNTGELFF. In nucleotides, the CDR3 is TGTGCCAGCAGTTTAGACAGAAAGAACACCGGGGAGCTGTTTTTT.

This clonotype was counted many times. The gene calls are TRBV5-1 and TRBJ2-7, with D perhaps TRBD1 or TRBD2 (5 bases each). Trimming removed 1 base from V and 9 bases from J, with 17 bases in between. The CDR3 is 14 amino acids. Germline loops: CDR1 SGHRS, CDR2 YFSETQ. CDR3 sequence: CASSLSRAPEGQYF. CDR3 sequence (DNA): TGCGCCAGCAGCTTGAGCAGGGCCCCTGAGGGGCAGTACTTC.

This clonotype was seen repeatedly, ten times or more. This chain uses TRBV18 with TRBJ1-3, with D possibly matching TRBD1 (6 bases). V lost 3 bases to trimming and J lost 1 base, with 10 bases between them. This CDR3 comprises 15 residues. From germline, CDR1 is KGHSH and CDR2 LQKENI. The CDR3 nucleotides are TGTGCCAGCTCACCTGACAGGTCATCTGGAAACACCATATATTTT. Its translation is CASSPDRSSGNTIYF.

The chain has TRBV6-1 and TRBJ1-2, with 7 nucleotides matching TRBD1. The V and J ends lost 1 base and 8 bases, in that order; junction bases with no gene match: 10. Germline V lookup: CDR1 MNHNS, CDR2 SASEGT. The CDR3 length is 15 residues. CDR3 DNA sequence: TGTGCCAGCAGTGAAGGTCCTACAGGGGCCCGAGGCTACACCTTC. Amino acids: CASSEGPTGARGYTF.

This clonotype was seen a handful of times. The V call is TRBV4-1, the J call TRBJ2-7; the match to TRBD1 covers 11 bases. Germline values: CDR1 MGHRA, CDR2 YSYEKL. This CDR3 comprises 18 residues. The junction had 12 bases not matched to a gene; V was cut back by 4 bases and J by 1 base. The CDR3 DNA reads as TGCGCCAGCAGCCCATGGAAGGGGGACAGGGGGAAATCCTACGAGCAGTACTTC. Residues: CASSPWKGDRGKSYEQYF.

This clonotype appeared many times. The rearrangement uses TRBV5-1 and TRBJ1-2; 10 nucleotides line up with TRBD1. Germline CDR1 reads SGHRS; CDR2 reads YFSETQ. V was clipped by 6 bases and J by 4 bases; unmatched bases: 12. The CDR3 length is 16 residues. The CDR3 DNA reads as TGCGCCAGCAAGGTCCTTCCGGGGACAGGGGCCTATGGCTACACCTTC. Its protein is CASKVLPGTGAYGYTF.

This clonotype was found a few times. The chain recombines TRBV12-3 or TRBV12-4 with TRBJ1-5; 7 positions match TRBD1. This CDR3 contains 15 residues. V dropped 3 bases and J dropped 4; count of bases not matched to a gene: 6. The DNA for the CDR3 is TGTGCCAGCAGTTTTAGTGGACAGGTAAATCAGCCCCAGCATTTT. Amino acid sequence: CASSFSGQVNQPQHF.

In its sample, this clonotype was seen many times. The V gene is TRBV12-3 or TRBV12-4, the J gene TRBJ1-2; D remains unclear. Trimming removed 6 bases from V and 7 bases from J, with 18 bases in between. CDR3 length: 14 amino acids. CDR3: CASSFREYGSGYTF. Here the CDR3 DNA reads TGTGCCAGCAGCTTCCGCGAGTACGGGTCTGGCTACACCTTC.

This clonotype was counted many times. This chain joins TRBV3-1 and TRBJ1-1, with D unclear. Trimming took 4 bases from V and 4 from J, leaving 13 bases between them. This CDR3 is 14 amino acids long. Germline V gene lookup returns CDR1 LGHDT and CDR2 YNNKEL (reference sequence). The CDR3, as DNA: TGTGCCAGCAGCCTGTTCGGGAGTGGCACTGAAGCTTTCTTT. Translation: CASSLFGSGTEAFF.